Following are 20 T cell receptor beta chains from one sample sequenced in a study of T cell responses to AZD1222 COVID-19 vaccine. Clones were sequenced by immunoSEQ multiplex PCR, and TCRdb holds only the in-frame ones, with some missing. The sample lists 160,000 or so clones, approximately 89% occurring once. This material consisted of peripheral blood, taken on day 0 of AZD1222 vaccination. All receptors derive from an adult in good health.

The chain employs TRBV6-5 and TRBJ2-2; the D is unclear. The germline gives CDR1 MNHEY, CDR2 SVGAGI. V lost 4 bases to trimming and J lost 1 base, with 7 bases between them. The CDR3 length is 14 residues. DNA of the CDR3: TGTGCCAGCAGTTTAACGGGGAACACCGGGGAGCTGTTTTTT. Protein: CASSLTGNTGELFF.

The chain joins TRBV6-5 to TRBJ1-6; 8 nucleotides line up with TRBD1. V trimming: 7 bases; J trimming: 7 bases; junction bases outside the gene matches: 3. Germline assignment: CDR1 MNHEY and CDR2 SVGAGI. The CDR3 is made up of 13 amino acids. The CDR3, as DNA: TGTGCCAGCAACGGACAGGGAAATTCACCCCTCCACTTT. This codes for CASNGQGNSPLHF.

V and J are TRBV2 and TRBJ2-7, with unresolved D. This CDR3 region has 14 residues. Per the germline V gene, CDR1 is SNHLY and CDR2 is FYNNEI. Trimming removed 5 bases at V and 2 bases at J, with 13 bases between. CDR3 in DNA: TGTGCCAGCAGTACCTTCGGCCTCACCTACGAGCAGTACTTC. It translates to CASSTFGLTYEQYF.

The CDR3 protein is CASRDPPYEQYF. CDR3 sequence (DNA): TGTGCCAGCAGAGATCCGCCCTACGAGCAGTACTTC. This rearrangement joins TRBV2 to TRBJ2-7, with no clear D. The CDR3 loop spans 12 amino acids. The V end was cut by 6 bases, the J end by 2 bases, with 8 bases between. CDR1 and CDR2 from the germline V gene are SNHLY and FYNNEI.

The rearrangement uses TRBV11-2 and TRBJ1-5, with no clear D. Trimming removed 1 base at V and 0 bases at J, with 4 bases between. CDR1 SGHAT and CDR2 FQNNGV come from the germline V gene. The CDR3 is 14 amino acids. The CDR3 region is CASSLGHSNQPQHF. The CDR3 DNA is TGTGCCAGCAGCTTAGGACATAGCAATCAGCCCCAGCATTTT. The full variable domain, completed using reference TRBV11-2 and TRBJ1-5, is EAGVAQSPRYKIIEKRQSVAFWCNPISGHATLYWYQQILGQGPKLLIQFQNNGVVDDSQLPKDRFSAERLKGVDSTLKIQPAKLEDSAVYLCASSLGHSNQPQHFGDGTRLSIL.

CDR3 in amino acids: CASSLGGQPRSVQHF. CDR3 bases: TGTGCCAGCAGCTTAGGAGGACAGCCTAGATCTGTCCAGCATTTT. The V call is TRBV7-8, the J call TRBJ1-5; D might be TRBD1 (6 bases). The CDR3 length is 15 residues. V gave up 1 base and J gave up 12 bases, with 19 bases separating them. Germline V gene lookup returns CDR1 SGHVS and CDR2 FQNEAQ.

The J gene is TRBJ1-2, the V gene TRBV28, with D uncertain. CDR1 and CDR2 from the germline V gene are MDHEN and SYDVKM. Trimming removed 10 bases from V and 10 bases from J, with 22 bases in between. This CDR3 has 13 amino acids. The CDR3 region has the DNA TGTGCCACCCAAACCGGGCGCCCACGGGACTACACCTTC. It yields the protein CATQTGRPRDYTF.

The chain carries TRBV7-3 and TRBJ2-3; 8 bases match TRBD2. The CDR3 is 14 residues long. The germline CDR1 and CDR2 sequences are SGHTA and FQGTGA. V trimming: 5 bases; J trimming: 7 bases; junction bases outside the gene matches: 8. CDR3: CASSPAGLVNTQYF. CDR3 nucleotide sequence: TGTGCCAGCAGCCCGGCGGGACTAGTGAATACGCAGTATTTT.

J is TRBJ2-1 and V is TRBV27; a possible D gene is TRBD1 (5 bases). V was cut by 0 bases and J by 7 bases, with 7 bases left in between. The CDR3 contains 13 residues. The germline gives CDR1 MNHEY, CDR2 SMNVEV (reference sequence). The CDR3 loop reads CASSLSPGNEQFF. CDR3 coding DNA: TGTGCCAGCAGTTTATCACCAGGGAATGAGCAGTTCTTC.

CDR3 in amino acids: CASSLYPGGTLSETQYF. The CDR3 DNA is TGCGCCAGCAGCTTGTATCCAGGGGGGACCCTTTCCGAGACCCAGTACTTC. The chain recombines TRBV5-1 with TRBJ2-5; D is possibly TRBD1 (7 bases). The CDR3 length is 17 residues. Germline CDR1 is SGHRS and CDR2 is YFSETQ. Between the trimmed V and J ends, which lost 1 base and 5 bases, there was a span of 21 bases.

The chain carries TRBV29-1 and TRBJ2-3; D possibly corresponds to TRBD2 (5 bases). The CDR3 covers 15 residues. Germline V gene data show CDR1 as SQVTM and CDR2 as ANQGSEA. With 1 base removed from V and 0 bases from J, the gap between germline ends came to 11 bases. CDR3 sequence (DNA): TGCAGCGTTGAAGGCGGGCAATCTAGCACAGATACGCAGTATTTT. Its protein product is CSVEGGQSSTDTQYF.

J is TRBJ2-5 and V is TRBV7-9; the match to TRBD2 covers 10 bases. Germline V lookup: CDR1 SEHNR, CDR2 FQNEAQ (reference sequence). The CDR3 sequence is 16 residues long. J was trimmed by 4 bases and V by 5 bases; bases with no gene match: 10. The CDR3: CASSPGTSVTVETQYF. The CDR3 DNA is TGTGCCAGCAGCCCCGGGACTAGCGTTACAGTAGAGACCCAGTACTTC.

This chain joins TRBV10-3 and TRBJ1-5; D is unresolved. Trimming took 2 bases from V and 3 from J, leaving 14 bases between them. This CDR3 spans 16 amino acids. In germline, CDR1 is ENHRY, CDR2 SYGVKD. The DNA of the CDR3 is TGTGCCATCAGTGAGGGCCAGGAACAACCCAATCAGCCCCAGCATTTT. Residues: CAISEGQEQPNQPQHF.

The rearrangement uses TRBV5-5 and TRBJ2-7; TRBD2 might be the D (5 bases). Germline V CDR1 and CDR2: SGHKS, YYEKEE (reference sequence). The CDR3 sequence is 14 residues long. Trimming pared 4 bases from V and 6 bases from J, leaving 17 bases between. This CDR3 is CASSLGPGIGEQYF. The CDR3 DNA reads TGTGCCAGCAGCCTCGGCCCGGGGATAGGCGAGCAGTACTTC.

This clone was seen only once. The chain links TRBV6-1 to TRBJ2-1; D is ambiguous. Germline V gene lookup returns CDR1 MNHNS and CDR2 SASEGT. The V gene lost 3 bases and the J gene lost 1 base, with 10 bases spanning the gap. The CDR3 spans 15 residues. The CDR3 DNA is TGTGCCAGCAGTGACGGGTGGCGGTCCTACAATGAGCAGTTCTTC. It yields the protein CASSDGWRSYNEQFF.

This clone was seen just once. V gene TRBV19 combines with J gene TRBJ1-5; D may be TRBD1 (5 bases). Trimming took 4 bases from V and 0 from J, leaving 13 bases between them. Germline V gene data show CDR1 as LNHDA and CDR2 as SQIVND (reference sequence). The CDR3 is 16 residues long. The CDR3 sequence: CASSRSRDVSNQPQHF. Here the CDR3 DNA reads TGTGCCAGTAGTAGGTCGAGGGACGTTAGCAATCAGCCCCAGCATTTT.

The J gene is TRBJ2-3, the V gene TRBV20-1; no reliable D call. V was clipped by 5 bases and J by 5 bases, with 8 bases between them. Germline V lookup: CDR1 DFQATT, CDR2 SNEGSKA (reference sequence). This CDR3 contains 11 residues. The CDR3 loop reads CSAALGDTQYF. In DNA, the CDR3 is TGCAGTGCTGCTTTAGGAGATACGCAGTATTTT.

This chain joins TRBV6-5 and TRBJ2-7, with D perhaps TRBD2 (6 bases). V lost 7 bases and J lost 2, with 12 bases in between. This CDR3 comprises 13 residues. Germline V lookup: CDR1 MNHEY, CDR2 SVGAGI. CDR3: CASNSGGTYEQYF. CDR3 coding DNA: TGTGCCAGCAACTCCGGGGGTACCTACGAGCAGTACTTC.

The gene calls are TRBV5-6 and TRBJ2-2; 11 bases line up with TRBD2. CDR3 length equals 15 residues. Germline V gene sequence: CDR1 SGHDT, CDR2 YYEEEE. Trimming cost V 3 bases and J 4 bases; bases outside gene matches: 2. CDR3 DNA sequence: TGTGCCAGCAGCTCCGGACTAGCGGGCACCGGGGAGCTGTTTTTT. Translating it yields CASSSGLAGTGELFF.

The chain links TRBV5-1 to TRBJ2-1, with D perhaps assigned TRBD1 or TRBD2 (5 bases each). Trimming pared 0 bases from V and 10 bases from J, leaving 17 bases between. CDR3 length equals 15 residues. Germline lookup yields CDR1 SGHRS and CDR2 YFSETQ. CDR3 DNA: TGCGCCAGCAGCTTGGCTGTGACGGGGACGGGCGAGCAGTTCTTC. Its translation: CASSLAVTGTGEQFF. Complete variable domain (other parts from reference TRBV5-1 and TRBJ2-1): KAGVTQTPRYLIKTRGQQVTLSCSPISGHRSVSWYQQTPGQGLQFLFEYFSETQRNKGNFPGRFSGRQFSNSRSEMNVSTLELGDSALYLCASSLAVTGTGEQFFGPGTRLTVL.